Following are 32 T cell receptor beta chains from one sample sequenced in a study of cytomegalovirus exposure and HLA in healthy donors. This PCR relied on a set of 60 Vbeta primers and 13 Jbeta primers. Produced via immunoSEQ multiplex PCR; TCRdb's table is partial and in-frame only. The sample records about 120,000 clones, over 60% being singletons. The sequenced material came from PBMCs. These receptors were taken from a woman aged 30 to 39 in good health and CMV-seropositive.

The gene calls are TRBV7-2 and TRBJ2-7, with 11 nucleotides matching TRBD1. The V segment lost 3 bases and the J segment 6 bases; nucleotides outside the gene matches: 4. Germline CDR1 and CDR2: SGHTA and FQGNSA. The CDR3 loop spans 14 amino acids. The CDR3 region is CASSFGQGAGEQYF. DNA for the CDR3: TGTGCCAGCAGCTTTGGACAGGGGGCAGGCGAGCAGTACTTC. The entire variable domain, with the rest obtained from reference TRBV7-2 and TRBJ2-7, is as follows: GAGVSQSPSNKVTEKGKDVELRCDPISGHTALYWYRQSLGQGLEFLIYFQGNSAPDKSGLPSDRFSAERTGGSVSTLTIQRTQQEDSAVYLCASSFGQGAGEQYFGPGTRLTVT.

J is TRBJ2-7 and V is TRBV4-1; D gene unclear. The germline V gene encodes CDR1 MGHRA and CDR2 YSYEKL. This CDR3 contains 13 residues. V was clipped by 1 base and J by 4 bases, with 8 bases between them. For the CDR3, the DNA is TGCGCCAGCAGCCAAGCGGTAAATTACGAGCAGTACTTC. As protein: CASSQAVNYEQYF.

The chain employs TRBV7-3 and TRBJ2-5; 8 bases match TRBD2. V shed 7 bases and J 5 bases; nucleotides not matched to a gene: 15. CDR3 length equals 16 residues. Germline values: CDR1 SGHTA, CDR2 FQGTGA. CDR3 sequence: CASTKKVRRGEETQYF. The CDR3 DNA reads as TGTGCCAGCACCAAAAAGGTTCGGCGGGGGGAGGAGACCCAGTACTTC.

The chain combines TRBV19 with TRBJ2-1; D unclear. Germline V gene lookup returns CDR1 LNHDA and CDR2 SQIVND (reference sequence). V gave up 6 bases and J gave up 0 bases, with 12 bases separating them. The CDR3 is 15 residues long. In DNA form, the CDR3 reads TGTGCCAGTAGGGCCCCGTTCAGCTCCTACAATGAGCAGTTCTTC. Translation gives CASRAPFSSYNEQFF.

The gene calls are TRBV11-2 and TRBJ1-2; TRBD1 matches at 7 bases. The V gene end was trimmed by 1 base and the J gene end by 7 bases; junction bases not matched to a gene: 3. This CDR3 spans 13 amino acids. Germline CDR1 is SGHAT and CDR2 is FQNNGV. The CDR3 nucleotides read TGTGCCAGCAGCTTAGGAGGGGGCCTTGGCTACACCTTC. This encodes CASSLGGGLGYTF.

This sequence joins TRBV5-1 and TRBJ2-1; TRBD2 aligns across 10 bases. The CDR3 has 17 residues. Germline CDR1 SGHRS, CDR2 YFSETQ. V gave up 2 bases and J gave up 9 bases; unmatched junction bases: 14. CDR3 DNA sequence: TGCGCCAGCAGCTTTAACCCAGGGGGACTAGCGATGGGTGAGCAGTTCTTC. It translates to CASSFNPGGLAMGEQFF.

J is TRBJ2-5 and V is TRBV5-1; D remains unclear. The J call is doubtful: the DNA matches TRBJ2-7 better. The CDR3 runs 14 residues. Per the germline V gene, CDR1 is SGHRS and CDR2 is YFSETQ. The CDR3 reads CASSLVSIYYEQYF. The CDR3 coding sequence is TGCGCCAGCAGCTTGGTGTCCATTTACTACGAGCAGTACTTC.

The chain uses TRBV4-2 and TRBJ2-5, with 7 bases lining up with TRBD1. This CDR3 region has 12 residues. Germline-derived CDR1 and CDR2 are LGHNA and YNFKEQ. V was clipped by 3 bases and J by 12 bases; unmatched bases: 7. The CDR3 DNA sequence: TGTGCCAGCAGCCAGAACCCGGGACAGAAGTACTTC. Protein sequence: CASSQNPGQKYF.

This clone showed up just once. The chain combines TRBV10-3 with TRBJ2-7; 10 bases match TRBD2. Germline V lookup: CDR1 ENHRY, CDR2 SYGVKD. The CDR3 extends over 13 amino acids. The trim removed 6 bases at V and 7 bases at J, leaving 6 bases unmatched. The CDR3 DNA is TGTGCCATCAGGGGGACTAGCGCTCCGGAGCAGTACTTC. Translated: CAIRGTSAPEQYF.

This clone was counted a few times. The genes are TRBV6-4 and TRBJ2-1; TRBD2 matches 10 bases. The germline V gene has CDR1 MRHNA and CDR2 SNTAGT. The CDR3 spans 16 residues. Losses at the gene ends were 4 bases for V and 8 bases for J; bases not matched to a gene: 11. The CDR3 sequence is CASSAEAGGRSDEQFF. The CDR3 DNA reads TGTGCCAGCAGTGCCGAAGCGGGGGGGCGGAGCGATGAGCAGTTCTTC.

The V call is TRBV4-1, the J call TRBJ2-7; the match to TRBD1 covers 7 bases. V shed 2 bases and J 2 bases; nucleotides not matched to a gene: 6. CDR1 is MGHRA and CDR2 is YSYEKL in the germline V gene. The CDR3 sequence is 15 residues long. The CDR3 loop reads CASSQRDSITYEQYF. CDR3 in DNA: TGCGCCAGCAGCCAAAGGGACAGCATAACCTACGAGCAGTACTTC.

This rearrangement joins TRBV6-1 to TRBJ1-5, with 11 bases aligning to TRBD1. Germline V CDR1 and CDR2: MNHNS, SASEGT. V shed 4 bases, J shed 3 bases, and the junction held 8 bases outside the gene matches. This CDR3 is built from 17 residues. CDR3 residues: CASSAGQGAVFNQPQHF. CDR3 DNA: TGTGCCAGCAGTGCCGGACAGGGGGCCGTTTTCAATCAGCCCCAGCATTTT.

The chain links TRBV5-5 to TRBJ2-3; TRBD2 might be the D (5 bases). Germline V gene lookup returns CDR1 SGHKS and CDR2 YYEKEE (reference sequence). V lost 0 bases, J lost 0 bases, and 5 bases lay in between. CDR3 size: 14 residues. The CDR3: CASSLGRSTDTQYF. CDR3 nucleotide sequence: TGTGCCAGCAGCTTGGGGAGGAGCACAGATACGCAGTATTTT.

The chain combines TRBV4-2 with TRBJ2-2, with D possibly matching TRBD1 (6 bases). Germline loops: CDR1 LGHNA, CDR2 YNFKEQ. With 3 bases removed from V and 0 bases from J, the gap between germline ends came to 11 bases. The CDR3 length is 16 residues. The CDR3 reads CASSQRDTPNTGELFF. The DNA for the CDR3 is TGTGCCAGCAGCCAGAGGGACACTCCGAACACCGGGGAGCTGTTTTTT.

The chain recombines TRBV10-2 with TRBJ1-5, with TRBD1 as a possible D gene (5 bases). This CDR3 comprises 16 residues. The germline V gene has CDR1 WSHSY and CDR2 SAAADI. Trimming took off 2 bases at V and 1 base at J, with 12 bases between the two ends. CDR3 nucleotides: TGCGCCAGCAGTGAGCTATGGAGACAGAGCAATCAGCCCCAGCATTTT. Its translation is CASSELWRQSNQPQHF.

The gene calls are TRBV28 and TRBJ1-4, with 7 bases that match TRBD1. CDR1 MDHEN and CDR2 SYDVKM come from the germline V gene. The CDR3 loop spans 13 amino acids. With V trimmed by 4 bases and J by 7 bases, 3 bases remained unmatched. CDR3 sequence (DNA): TGTGCCAGCAGTTGGCAGGGGGGTGAAAAACTGTTTTTT. Protein sequence: CASSWQGGEKLFF.

The V and J genes are TRBV4-2 and TRBJ1-3; no clear D gene. Germline values: CDR1 LGHNA, CDR2 YNFKEQ. This CDR3 contains 14 residues. Trimming pared 2 bases from V and 0 bases from J, leaving 5 bases between. CDR3 sequence: CASSQQDSGNTIYF. The DNA for the CDR3 is TGTGCCAGCAGCCAACAGGACTCTGGAAACACCATATATTTT.

This clone was recorded once. This chain connects TRBV28 to TRBJ1-1; 7 bases map to TRBD1. Germline values: CDR1 MDHEN, CDR2 SYDVKM. The J segment lost 0 bases and the V segment lost 2 bases, leaving 3 bases of the junction unmatched. This CDR3 has 15 residues. The CDR3 spells CASSLPGTVNTEAFF. CDR3 bases: TGTGCCAGCAGTTTACCCGGGACAGTGAACACTGAAGCTTTCTTT.

CDR3 DNA sequence: TGTGCCAGCAGCTGGGGACTAGCGGGGTTAAGCTCCTACAATGAGCAGTTCTTC. Translation gives CASSWGLAGLSSYNEQFF. The chain has TRBV5-4 and TRBJ2-1, with 13 bases fitting TRBD2. Per germline, CDR1 SGHNT and CDR2 YYREEE (reference sequence). With V trimmed by 3 bases and J by 0 bases, 6 bases remained unmatched. The CDR3 has 18 amino acids.

The V gene is TRBV4-1, the J gene TRBJ2-1; unclear D gene. V was shortened by 1 base and J by 8 bases, with 15 bases between the two germline ends. This CDR3 contains 15 residues. Germline V lookup: CDR1 MGHRA, CDR2 YSYEKL. CDR3: CASSQVLGRWDEQFF. The CDR3 region has the DNA TGCGCCAGCAGCCAAGTATTGGGCAGATGGGATGAGCAGTTCTTC.

V is TRBV28 and J is TRBJ2-3; D possibly corresponds to TRBD2 (7 bases). CDR3 length: 13 residues. Germline CDR1 MDHEN, CDR2 SYDVKM. V lost 6 bases to trimming and J lost 5 bases, with 12 bases between them. CDR3 sequence (DNA): TGTGCCAGCAGGGGGGGGGCCTTAGATACGCAGTATTTT. Encoded protein: CASRGGALDTQYF.

J is TRBJ2-3 and V is TRBV6-1; 10 positions match TRBD2. After removal of 8 bases from V and 4 bases from J, the junction contained 3 bases not matched to a gene. This CDR3 comprises 13 residues. Germline V gene lookup returns CDR1 MNHNS and CDR2 SASEGT. The CDR3, as DNA: TGTGCCAGCCTGGGACTAGCGTCAGATACGCAGTATTTT. This sequence encodes CASLGLASDTQYF.

On this clone: The junction differs from germline at one of its ends, possibly a read error. The rearrangement links TRBV29-1 to TRBJ2-5; 8 positions agree with TRBD2. CDR3 length: 13 amino acids. Looked up from germline, CDR1 is SQVTM and CDR2 is ANQGSEA. CDR3 sequence reads: CSTGRGAQETQYF. The CDR3 DNA follows: TGTAGCACTGGGCGGGGGGCACAAGAGACCCAGTACTTC.

The genes are TRBV5-1 and TRBJ2-2; 10 nucleotides match TRBD1. The V gene's germline CDR1 is SGHRS and CDR2 YFSETQ. V trimming: 3 bases; J trimming: 4 bases; junction bases outside the gene matches: 3. CDR3 length: 15 residues. This chain's CDR3 is CASSSGTGVTGELFF. The CDR3 DNA sequence: TGCGCCAGCAGCTCCGGGACAGGGGTCACCGGGGAGCTGTTTTTT.

This chain links TRBV29-1 with TRBJ1-1; D uncertain. V was shortened by 7 bases and J by 3 bases, with 12 bases between the two germline ends. The CDR3 spans 12 residues. Germline CDR1 SQVTM, CDR2 ANQGSEA. As DNA, the CDR3 is TGCAGCGCCCAGTTACCTTACACTGAAGCTTTCTTT. As protein: CSAQLPYTEAFF.

This rearrangement joins TRBV27 to TRBJ1-1, with 11 bases matching TRBD1. The junction had 11 bases not matched to a gene; V was cut back by 7 bases and J by 4 bases. This CDR3 has 16 residues. Germline CDR1 is MNHEY and CDR2 is SMNVEV (reference sequence). The CDR3 is CASTSRTGTGGTEAFF. CDR3 coding DNA: TGTGCCAGCACAAGCAGGACCGGGACAGGGGGCACTGAAGCTTTCTTT.

This clone was observed a few times. J is TRBJ2-1 and V is TRBV19; TRBD2 aligns across 7 bases. The CDR3 sequence is 13 residues long. V lost 10 bases, J lost 2 bases, and 5 bases stayed unmatched. Looked up from germline, CDR1 is LNHDA and CDR2 is SQIVND (reference sequence). This CDR3 reads CATVAGAYNEQFF. The DNA of the CDR3 is TGTGCCACAGTGGCGGGGGCCTACAATGAGCAGTTCTTC.

The genes are TRBV7-9 and TRBJ1-5, with 7 bases aligning to TRBD1. The V and J ends lost 5 bases and 9 bases, in that order; junction bases with no gene match: 10. Germline CDR1 SEHNR, CDR2 FQNEAQ (reference sequence). The CDR3 sequence is 14 residues long. CDR3 residues: CASSPGQVAGPQHF. The CDR3 DNA is TGTGCCAGCAGCCCCGGACAGGTCGCAGGGCCCCAGCATTTT.

This chain uses TRBV5-1 with TRBJ1-2; D uncertain. The V and J ends lost 4 bases and 5 bases respectively, with 9 bases between them. Germline assignment: CDR1 SGHRS and CDR2 YFSETQ. The CDR3 has 12 residues. The CDR3 DNA follows: TGCGCCAGCAGCGAAACGGGGTATGGCTACACCTTC. Its protein is CASSETGYGYTF.

The rearrangement links TRBV5-5 to TRBJ1-4; a weak D match, TRBD1 (5 bases). V was trimmed by 2 bases and J by 2 bases, leaving 10 bases between them. This CDR3 comprises 15 residues. CDR1 is SGHKS and CDR2 is YYEKEE in the germline V gene (reference sequence). CDR3 sequence reads: CASSFRGATNEKLFF. In nucleotides, the CDR3 is TGTGCCAGCAGCTTCCGCGGGGCGACTAATGAAAAACTGTTTTTT.

V usage is TRBV10-1 and J usage is TRBJ2-1; D possibly corresponds to TRBD2 (6 bases). The CDR3 consists of 16 residues. Trimming cost V 10 bases and J 0 bases, with 19 bases left between them. CDR1 and CDR2 (germline): WNHNN, SYGVQD (reference sequence). CDR3 residues: CATPVGGESSYNEQFF. The DNA for the CDR3 is TGCGCCACCCCGGTGGGCGGGGAGAGCTCCTACAATGAGCAGTTCTTC.

This sequence joins TRBV9 and TRBJ2-5; D gene ambiguous. Trimming cost V 0 bases and J 5 bases, with 8 bases left between them. There are 13 residues in the CDR3. Germline loops: CDR1 SGDLS, CDR2 YYNGEE. CDR3 sequence (DNA): TGTGCCAGCAGCGTAGGGTTCGGGGAGACCCAGTACTTC. Translated, it gives CASSVGFGETQYF. Complete variable domain (other parts from reference TRBV9 and TRBJ2-5): DSGVTQTPKHLITATGQRVTLRCSPRSGDLSVYWYQQSLDQGLQFLIQYYNGEERAKGNILERFSAQQFPDLHSELNLSSLELGDSALYFCASSVGFGETQYFGPGTRLLVL.